This TCR beta chain emerged from a study of T cells in Graves' hyperthyroidism and ophthalmopathy. TCR beta CDR3 region amplification was performed from RNA transcripts. RT-PCR in the first round (using the HTBI primer set) targeted the TCR CDR3. TCRdb analysed the multiplex PCR reads with MiXCR anew, one entry per CDR3 protein. The sample lists 200,000 to 250,000 distinct CDR3 sequences; over 15% were seen once. Germline V gene lookup returns CDR1 DFQATT and CDR2 SNEGSKA (reference sequence). The CDR3 runs 12 residues. Trimming left V 6 bases short and J 1 base short, with 7 bases between. Study results and caveats: In simple terms, a model built on 13 V-J features told ophthalmopathy apart from stable hyperthyroidism.

Comments on this clonotype: As yet, its antigen is unknown.

The authors obtained PBMCs from more than 9.5 ml of fresh peripheral blood. Sequenced sample: blood. This chain connects TRBV20-1 to TRBJ1-5; possible D gene TRBD1, 5 bases. The origin of this receptor is a woman aged 18-29 years with Graves' ophthalmopathy. CDR3 loop: CSARQSNQPQHF. The CDR3 region has the DNA TGCAGTGCCCGACAGAGCAATCAGCCCCAGCATTTT.